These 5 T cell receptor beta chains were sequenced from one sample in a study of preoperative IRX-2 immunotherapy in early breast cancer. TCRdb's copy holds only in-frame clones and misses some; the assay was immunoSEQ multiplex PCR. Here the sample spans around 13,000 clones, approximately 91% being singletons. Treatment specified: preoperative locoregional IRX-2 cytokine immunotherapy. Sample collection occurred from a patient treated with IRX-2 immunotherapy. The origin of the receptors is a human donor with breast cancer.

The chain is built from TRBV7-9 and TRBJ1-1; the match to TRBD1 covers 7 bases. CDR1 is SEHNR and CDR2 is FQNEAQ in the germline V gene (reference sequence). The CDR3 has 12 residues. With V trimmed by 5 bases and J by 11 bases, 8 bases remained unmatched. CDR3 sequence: CASSQQGMWAFF. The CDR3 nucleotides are TGTGCCAGCAGCCAACAGGGGATGTGGGCTTTCTTT.

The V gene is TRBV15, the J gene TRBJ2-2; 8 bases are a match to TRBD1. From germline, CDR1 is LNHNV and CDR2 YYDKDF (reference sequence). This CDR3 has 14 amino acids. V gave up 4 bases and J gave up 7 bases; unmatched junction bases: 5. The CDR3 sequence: CATSTDRVNGELFF. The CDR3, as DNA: TGTGCCACCAGCACGGACAGGGTAAACGGGGAGCTGTTTTTT. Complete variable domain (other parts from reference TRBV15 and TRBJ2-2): DAMVIQNPRYQVTQFGKPVTLSCSQTLNHNVMYWYQQKSSQAPKLLFHYYDKDFNNEADTPDNFQSRRPNTSFCFLDIRSPGLGDTAMYLCATSTDRVNGELFFGEGSRLTVL.

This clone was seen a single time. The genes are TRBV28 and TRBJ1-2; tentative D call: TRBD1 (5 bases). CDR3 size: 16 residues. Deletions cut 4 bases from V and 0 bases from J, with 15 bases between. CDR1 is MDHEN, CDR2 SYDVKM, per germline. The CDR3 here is CASSSYGGDTNYGYTF. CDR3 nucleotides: TGTGCCAGCAGTTCGTACGGGGGAGACACTAACTATGGCTACACCTTC.

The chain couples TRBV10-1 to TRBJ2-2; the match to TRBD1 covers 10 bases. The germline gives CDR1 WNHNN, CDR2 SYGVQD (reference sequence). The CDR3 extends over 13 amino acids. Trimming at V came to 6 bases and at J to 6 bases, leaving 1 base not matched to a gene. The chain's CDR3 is CASRGQGAGELFF. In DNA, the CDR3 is TGCGCCAGCAGAGGACAGGGGGCCGGGGAGCTGTTTTTT.

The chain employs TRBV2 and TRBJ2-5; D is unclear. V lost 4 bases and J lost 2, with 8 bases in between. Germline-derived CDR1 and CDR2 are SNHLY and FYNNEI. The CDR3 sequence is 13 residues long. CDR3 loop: CASSVGQQETQYF. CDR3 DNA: TGTGCCAGCAGTGTAGGTCAGCAAGAGACCCAGTACTTC.